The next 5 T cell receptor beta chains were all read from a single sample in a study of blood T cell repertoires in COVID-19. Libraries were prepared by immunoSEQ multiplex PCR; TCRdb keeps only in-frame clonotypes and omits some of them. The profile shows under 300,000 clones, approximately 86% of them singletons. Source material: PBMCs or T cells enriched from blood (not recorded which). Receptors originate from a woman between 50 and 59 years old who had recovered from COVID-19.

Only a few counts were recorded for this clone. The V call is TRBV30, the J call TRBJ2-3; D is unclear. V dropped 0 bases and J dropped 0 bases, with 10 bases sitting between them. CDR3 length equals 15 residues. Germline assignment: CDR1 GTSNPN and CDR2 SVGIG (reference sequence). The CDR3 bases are TGTGCCTGGAGTGTACTCGCGGCTAGCACAGATACGCAGTATTTT. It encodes CAWSVLAASTDTQYF.

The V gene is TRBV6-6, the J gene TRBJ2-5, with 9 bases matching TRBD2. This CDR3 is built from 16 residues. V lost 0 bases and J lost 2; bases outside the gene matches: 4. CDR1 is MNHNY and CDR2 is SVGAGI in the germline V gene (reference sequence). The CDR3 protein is CASSYSFAGGQETQYF. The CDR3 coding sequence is TGTGCCAGCAGTTACTCCTTCGCGGGAGGGCAAGAGACCCAGTACTTC.

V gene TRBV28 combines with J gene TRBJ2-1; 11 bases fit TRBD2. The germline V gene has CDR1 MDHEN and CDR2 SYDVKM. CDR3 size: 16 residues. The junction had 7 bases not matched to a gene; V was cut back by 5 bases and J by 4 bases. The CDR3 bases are TGTGCCAGCAGTCCGCTAGCGGGAGGATTATACAATGAGCAGTTCTTC. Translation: CASSPLAGGLYNEQFF.

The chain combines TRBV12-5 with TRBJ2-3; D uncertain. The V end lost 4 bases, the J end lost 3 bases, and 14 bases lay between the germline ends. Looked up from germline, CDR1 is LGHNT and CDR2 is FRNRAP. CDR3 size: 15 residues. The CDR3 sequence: CASGSLQPRTDTQYF. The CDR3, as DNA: TGTGCTAGTGGTTCCCTCCAGCCTAGGACAGATACGCAGTATTTT.

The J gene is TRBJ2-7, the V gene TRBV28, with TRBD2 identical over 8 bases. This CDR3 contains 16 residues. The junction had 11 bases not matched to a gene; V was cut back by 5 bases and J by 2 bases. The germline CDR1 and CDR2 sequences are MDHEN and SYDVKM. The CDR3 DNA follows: TGTGCCAGCAGTCTACCGCGGGGGGCGGGGGCCTACGAGCAGTACTTC. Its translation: CASSLPRGAGAYEQYF.